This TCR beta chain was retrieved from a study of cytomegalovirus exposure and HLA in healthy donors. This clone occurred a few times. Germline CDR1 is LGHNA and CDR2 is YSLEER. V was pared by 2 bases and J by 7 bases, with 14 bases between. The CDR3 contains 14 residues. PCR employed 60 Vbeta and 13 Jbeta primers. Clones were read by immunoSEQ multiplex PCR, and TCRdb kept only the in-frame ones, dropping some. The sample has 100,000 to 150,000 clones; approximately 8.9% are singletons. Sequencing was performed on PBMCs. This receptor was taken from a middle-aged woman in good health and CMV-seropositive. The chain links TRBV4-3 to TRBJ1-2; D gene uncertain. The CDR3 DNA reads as TGCGCCAGCAGCCAATTAAATGGAGGGCTTGGCTACACCTTC. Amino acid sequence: CASSQLNGGLGYTF.